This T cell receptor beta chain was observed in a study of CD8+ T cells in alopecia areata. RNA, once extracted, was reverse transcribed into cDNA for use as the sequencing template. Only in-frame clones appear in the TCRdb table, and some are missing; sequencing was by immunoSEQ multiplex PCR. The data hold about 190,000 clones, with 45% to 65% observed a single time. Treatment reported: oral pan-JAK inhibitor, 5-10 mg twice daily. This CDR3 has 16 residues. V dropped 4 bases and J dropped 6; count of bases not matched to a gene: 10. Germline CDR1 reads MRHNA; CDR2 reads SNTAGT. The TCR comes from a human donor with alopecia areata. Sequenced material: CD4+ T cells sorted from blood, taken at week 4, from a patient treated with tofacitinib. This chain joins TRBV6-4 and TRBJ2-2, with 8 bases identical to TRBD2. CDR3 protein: CASSAERTSTSGELFF. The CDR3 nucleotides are TGTGCCAGCAGTGCGGAAAGGACTAGCACCTCCGGGGAGCTGTTTTTT.